The 9 T cell receptor beta chains reported below all come from one sample, sequenced in a study of blood T cells in healthy people across ages. PCR was performed a second time for about 7 to 11 cycles using a sample-barcoded 5' primer and a J-beta primer mix. TCRdb re-derived calls from the 5' RACE reads in MiXCR, one entry per CDR3 protein. The sample includes roughly 900,000 distinct CDR3 sequences, around 26% of them seen just once. The sequenced material came from blood. The origin of the receptors is an elderly woman in good health.

The V call is TRBV3-1, the J call TRBJ2-1; D remains unclear. The CDR3 loop spans 13 amino acids. Trimming stripped 9 bases from V and 2 bases from J, with 11 bases between. Germline V lookup: CDR1 LGHDT, CDR2 YNNKEL (reference sequence). This chain's CDR3 is CASGLSAYNEQFF. As DNA, the CDR3 is TGTGCCAGTGGGTTGAGCGCCTACAATGAGCAGTTCTTC.

This clonotype was detected a few times. The chain links TRBV30 to TRBJ2-3; 10 bases fit TRBD2. This CDR3 contains 17 residues. Trimming took 0 bases from V and 3 from J; bases not matched to a gene: 9. Germline V CDR1 and CDR2: GTSNPN, SVGIG (reference sequence). CDR3 in amino acids: CAWSVLRTSGGTDTQYF. DNA for the CDR3: TGTGCCTGGAGTGTACTCAGGACTAGCGGCGGTACAGATACGCAGTATTTT.

Ten or more counts support this clonotype. The chain couples TRBV20-1 to TRBJ1-2; D gene unclear. V gave up 1 base and J gave up 4 bases, with 16 bases separating them. The CDR3 is 15 residues long. Germline V gives CDR1 DFQATT, CDR2 SNEGSKA (reference sequence). CDR3 sequence (DNA): TGCAGTGCTAGAGTACAAGACGGACGCTTCTATGGCTACACCTTC. Protein: CSARVQDGRFYGYTF.

Turning to this clonotype: This could be a read error, since a much larger clone is one nucleotide away. J is TRBJ2-7 and V is TRBV10-3; 7 bases are shared with TRBD1. Trimming took 8 bases from V and 7 from J; bases not matched to a gene: 11. This CDR3 comprises 13 residues. Germline V gene sequence: CDR1 ENHRY, CDR2 SYGVKD. This chain's CDR3 is CAIFADRTNEQYF. In DNA, the CDR3 is TGTGCCATCTTCGCGGACAGGACAAATGAGCAGTACTTC.

This clonotype was picked up many times. The chain carries TRBV20-1 and TRBJ1-2, with 7 positions matching TRBD1. The CDR3 has 12 residues. Germline V gene sequence: CDR1 DFQATT, CDR2 SNEGSKA (reference sequence). The J segment lost 7 bases and the V segment lost 5 bases, leaving 7 bases of the junction unmatched. The CDR3 nucleotides are TGCAGTGCTCAGAGGGCAGGGGGTGGCTACACCTTC. Protein sequence: CSAQRAGGGYTF.

J is TRBJ2-2 and V is TRBV10-3; D unclear. This CDR3 region has 13 residues. V shed 6 bases and J shed 1 base, with 6 bases lying between them. Germline V gene lookup returns CDR1 ENHRY and CDR2 SYGVKD. CDR3 DNA: TGTGCCATCAGGGCTTGGAACACCGGGGAGCTGTTTTTT. Amino acid sequence: CAIRAWNTGELFF.

This clonotype was observed many times. This sequence joins TRBV7-9 and TRBJ2-5, with 9 nucleotides matching TRBD1. Germline V gives CDR1 SEHNR, CDR2 FQNEAQ (reference sequence). With V trimmed by 5 bases and J by 4 bases, 5 bases remained unmatched. The CDR3 is 14 amino acids. Written as DNA, the CDR3 is TGTGCCAGCAGCATGACAGGGGGGTCAGAGACCCAGTACTTC. Amino acids: CASSMTGGSETQYF.

Details on this clonotype: A read error is possible here, since a much larger clone lies one base away. The chain joins TRBV3-1 to TRBJ2-7; TRBD1 agrees at 11 bases. Germline CDR1 LGHDT, CDR2 YNNKEL (reference sequence). Germline trimming cut 4 bases from V and 6 bases from J; bases unmatched to any gene: 8. The CDR3 is made up of 15 amino acids. The CDR3 loop is CASSRGTGGGLEQYF. Here the CDR3 DNA reads TGTGCCAGCAGCCGCGGGACAGGGGGAGGTCTCGAGCAGTACTTC.

In its sample, this clonotype was seen many times. The V call is TRBV9, the J call TRBJ2-5; tentatively, D is TRBD1 or TRBD2 (6 bases each). Deletions cut 4 bases from V and 4 bases from J, with 17 bases between. This CDR3 contains 15 residues. Germline loops: CDR1 SGDLS, CDR2 YYNGEE. The CDR3 DNA reads TGTGCCAGCAGCCCCTTGGGGGGCTGGATAGAGACCCAGTACTTC. Its translation: CASSPLGGWIETQYF.